The source of this T cell receptor beta chain is a study of T cells in Graves' hyperthyroidism and ophthalmopathy. Study in general: Peripheral blood was acquired at first diagnosis, ahead of any therapy whatsoever.

Amplification yielded TCR beta CDR3 regions, with RNA transcripts as the source. RT-PCR in the first round (using the HTBI primer set) targeted the TCR CDR3. TCRdb re-derived calls from the multiplex PCR reads in MiXCR, one entry per CDR3 protein. The data show approximately 620,000 distinct CDR3 sequences, with around 16% seen just once and approximately 3.5% held by the top ten. The CDR3 extends over 17 amino acids. Losses at the gene ends were 2 bases for V and 0 bases for J; bases not matched to a gene: 5. Germline assignment: CDR1 SGHRS and CDR2 YFSETQ. The chain employs TRBV5-1 and TRBJ2-5; 12 nucleotides agree with TRBD2. What was sequenced was blood. The sequence was obtained from a woman between 35 and 50 years old with Graves' ophthalmopathy. The CDR3 protein is CASSFRTSGVHQETQYF. CDR3 bases: TGCGCCAGCAGCTTCAGGACTAGCGGGGTCCACCAAGAGACCCAGTACTTC.